This TCR beta chain appears in the sequencing data of a study of blood T cell repertoires in COVID-19. Study in general: Some COVID-19 samples were acute and others convalescent; all came from the United States, Italy and Spain. The analysed material was cDNA or gDNA that came from T cells, B-cell-depleted T cells, or PBMCs.

Germline-derived CDR1 and CDR2 are SGHTS and YDEGEE. With V trimmed by 0 bases and J by 4 bases, 2 bases remained unmatched. The CDR3 has 15 amino acids. Measured with immunoSEQ multiplex PCR; TCRdb has only the in-frame clones, and not every one. The repertoire includes 250,000 to 350,000 clones, approximately 92% of them detected once, and roughly 7% sits in the top ten. This sequence originates from a woman aged 25 to 39 with COVID-19, enrolled during active disease. Sequencing input: peripheral blood. This sequence joins TRBV5-8 and TRBJ1-5; 9 bases fit TRBD1. CDR3 sequence: CASSLGTGENQPQHF. The DNA of the CDR3 is TGTGCCAGCAGCTTGGGGACAGGGGAGAATCAGCCCCAGCATTTT.